These 20 T cell receptor beta chains share one sample of origin, sequenced in a study of blood T cell repertoires in COVID-19. Clones were sequenced by immunoSEQ multiplex PCR, and TCRdb holds only the in-frame ones, with some missing. The sample lists tens of thousands of clones; 70% to 85% were seen once. Sequenced input: peripheral blood. The origin of the receptors is a man over 45 with active or convalescent COVID-19.

This chain uses TRBV6-6 with TRBJ1-5; D perhaps matches TRBD1 (6 bases). The V gene lost 10 bases and the J gene lost 6 bases, with 16 bases spanning the gap. The CDR3 spans 13 residues. The germline V gene encodes CDR1 MNHNY and CDR2 SVGAGI (reference sequence). CDR3: CATRRGASQPQHF. The CDR3 DNA follows: TGTGCCACCCGCAGGGGTGCAAGTCAGCCCCAGCATTTT.

The chain combines TRBV6-5 with TRBJ2-3; D gene uncertain. The CDR3 length is 15 residues. CDR1 is MNHEY and CDR2 is SVGAGI in the germline V gene. V was pared by 4 bases and J by 2 bases, with 13 bases between. In DNA, the CDR3 is TGTGCCAGCAGTTTTGCGCGCACTGACACAGATACGCAGTATTTT. Protein sequence: CASSFARTDTDTQYF.

This clone has a single count. The chain has TRBV5-8 and TRBJ2-5, with 11 bases lining up with TRBD1. V lost 5 bases and J lost 2; bases outside the gene matches: 5. Germline CDR1 SGHTS, CDR2 YDEGEE. The CDR3 length is 15 residues. CDR3 nucleotide sequence: TGTGCCAGCAGGACGGGACAGGGGGGACAAGAGACCCAGTACTTC. Its translation: CASRTGQGGQETQYF.

CDR3 sequence (DNA): TGCGCCAGCAGCCAAGAGGGGGCGCGAAACTATGGCTACACCTTC. As protein: CASSQEGARNYGYTF. The chain carries TRBV4-1 and TRBJ1-2; a possible D gene is TRBD1 (6 bases). The CDR3 contains 15 residues. Trimming removed 0 bases at V and 2 bases at J, with 10 bases between. CDR1 and CDR2 from the germline V gene are MGHRA and YSYEKL.

The V gene is TRBV7-8, the J gene TRBJ2-2; D may be TRBD1 (5 bases). Trimming pared 4 bases from V and 0 bases from J, leaving 12 bases between. The CDR3 loop spans 16 amino acids. The germline CDR1 and CDR2 sequences are SGHVS and FQNEAQ. CDR3 residues: CASSSRQPANTGELFF. Written as DNA, the CDR3 is TGTGCCAGCAGCTCAAGACAGCCCGCGAACACCGGGGAGCTGTTTTTT.

V gene TRBV18 combines with J gene TRBJ1-6; possible D gene TRBD1, 5 bases. The V end was cut by 3 bases, the J end by 10 bases, with 19 bases between. This CDR3 spans 16 amino acids. The germline V gene encodes CDR1 KGHSH and CDR2 LQKENI. The CDR3 region is CASSPIPSGGASPLHF. The DNA for the CDR3 is TGTGCCAGCTCACCGATCCCCAGTGGAGGGGCCTCACCCCTCCACTTT.

The genes are TRBV9 and TRBJ1-4; D is ambiguous. Trimming removed 0 bases at V and 0 bases at J, with 9 bases between. Germline CDR1 and CDR2: SGDLS and YYNGEE. The CDR3 runs 16 residues. The CDR3 region is CASSVESGATNEKLFF. CDR3 coding DNA: TGTGCCAGCAGCGTAGAATCGGGTGCAACTAATGAAAAACTGTTTTTT.

This clone was seen a handful of times. This chain connects TRBV7-2 to TRBJ1-1, with a possible D match to TRBD1 (5 bases). CDR3 size: 13 residues. CDR1 and CDR2 (germline): SGHTA, FQGNSA. Trimming stripped 4 bases from V and 11 bases from J, with 17 bases between. The CDR3, as DNA: TGTGCCAGCAGCTGGGGGGGTTTTCAAACGGCTTTCTTT. Amino acids: CASSWGGFQTAFF.

This CDR3 reads CASSPGRGNTEAFF. The CDR3 DNA reads as TGTGCCAGCAGCCCCGGACGGGGGAACACTGAAGCTTTCTTT. V gene TRBV7-3 combines with J gene TRBJ1-1, with D hard to call. This CDR3 has 14 residues. In germline, CDR1 is SGHTA, CDR2 FQGTGA. V was trimmed by 5 bases and J by 1 base, leaving 11 bases between them. Full variable domain (remainder filled in from reference TRBV7-3 and TRBJ1-1): GAGVSQTPSNKVTEKGKYVELRCDPISGHTALYWYRQSLGQGPEFLIYFQGTGAADDSGLPNDRFFAVRPEGSVSTLKIQRTERGDSAVYLCASSPGRGNTEAFFGQGTRLTVV.

The chain combines TRBV7-2 with TRBJ1-4, with unresolved D. CDR3 length: 15 amino acids. Germline V gene lookup returns CDR1 SGHTA and CDR2 FQGNSA. V shed 3 bases and J shed 2 bases, with 10 bases lying between them. The CDR3 here is CASSLPGMTNEKLFF. DNA for the CDR3: TGTGCCAGCAGCTTGCCCGGGATGACTAATGAAAAACTGTTTTTT.

The chain has TRBV2 and TRBJ1-4; weak D call: TRBD1 (5 bases). V gave up 6 bases and J gave up 5 bases, with 10 bases separating them. The CDR3 extends over 13 amino acids. The germline gives CDR1 SNHLY, CDR2 FYNNEI. The CDR3: CASRYRMNEKLFF. The DNA of the CDR3 is TGTGCCAGCAGGTACAGGATGAATGAAAAACTGTTTTTT.

V is TRBV18 and J is TRBJ2-5; D uncertain. This CDR3 spans 14 amino acids. The V end lost 0 bases, the J end lost 5 bases, and 10 bases lay between the germline ends. Looked up from germline, CDR1 is KGHSH and CDR2 is LQKENI. In DNA form, the CDR3 reads TGTGCCAGCTCACCACCGGAGCCTACCGAGACCCAGTACTTC. Encoded protein: CASSPPEPTETQYF.

The CDR3, as DNA: TGCAGCGCCGGGACAGGGAATAACGAGCAGTACTTC. The encoded protein is CSAGTGNNEQYF. The rearrangement links TRBV29-1 to TRBJ2-7; 9 nucleotides match TRBD1. The CDR3 spans 12 residues. The trim removed 7 bases at V and 5 bases at J, leaving 6 bases unmatched. Germline V lookup: CDR1 SQVTM, CDR2 ANQGSEA.

The CDR3: CASSPRSRDKETQYF. For the CDR3, the DNA is TGTGCCAGCTCACCACGTTCCCGGGACAAGGAGACCCAGTACTTC. The V gene is TRBV18, the J gene TRBJ2-5; D is possibly TRBD1 (6 bases). Trimming removed 1 base at V and 5 bases at J, with 14 bases between. Germline V gene lookup returns CDR1 KGHSH and CDR2 LQKENI. The CDR3 is 15 residues long.

The rearrangement links TRBV3-1 (or the pseudogene TRBV3-2) to TRBJ2-7, with D unclear. Germline lookup yields CDR1 LGHDT and CDR2 YNNKEL (reference sequence). This CDR3 has 15 amino acids. V dropped 1 base and J dropped 0 bases, with 10 bases sitting between them. CDR3 coding DNA: TGTGCCAGCAGCCAAGGAGTCAGCGTCTCCTACGAGCAGTACTTC. Its protein is CASSQGVSVSYEQYF.

J is TRBJ1-3 and V is TRBV3-1 (or the pseudogene TRBV3-2); TRBD1 matches at 9 bases. The CDR3 runs 15 residues. The germline V gene encodes CDR1 LGHDT and CDR2 YNNKEL (reference sequence). V lost 4 bases, J lost 2 bases, and 3 bases stayed unmatched. DNA of the CDR3: TGTGCCAGCAGCCTCGACAGGGGGGCTGGAAACACCATATATTTT. This gives the protein CASSLDRGAGNTIYF.

The CDR3 here is CASSPQGNTEAFF. CDR3 nucleotide sequence: TGTGCCAGTAGTCCTCAGGGGAACACTGAAGCTTTCTTT. The rearrangement links TRBV19 to TRBJ1-1; D possibly corresponds to TRBD1 (5 bases). Trimming took 5 bases from V and 1 from J, leaving 8 bases between them. Germline values: CDR1 LNHDA, CDR2 SQIVND (reference sequence). The CDR3 contains 13 residues. The whole variable domain, remainder taken from reference TRBV19 and TRBJ1-1, is DGGITQSPKYLFRKEGQNVTLSCEQNLNHDAMYWYRQDPGQGLRLIYYSQIVNDFQKGDIAEGYSVSREKKESFPLTVTSAQKNPTAFYLCASSPQGNTEAFFGQGTRLTVV.

The rearrangement uses TRBV11-2 and TRBJ2-2; the D is unclear. The germline V gene encodes CDR1 SGHAT and CDR2 FQNNGV. The CDR3 covers 15 residues. Between the trimmed V and J ends, which lost 5 bases and 6 bases, there was a span of 16 bases. The CDR3 protein is CASSISLIRAGELFF. The CDR3 region has the DNA TGTGCCAGCAGCATATCCCTGATTCGGGCCGGGGAGCTGTTTTTT.

This clone showed up just a few times. V gene TRBV5-1 combines with J gene TRBJ1-2; TRBD1 matches at 7 bases. The CDR3 totals 12 residues. CDR1 SGHRS and CDR2 YFSETQ come from the germline V gene. Unmatched junction bases numbered 3, after V lost 4 bases and J lost 6 bases. For the CDR3, the DNA is TGCGCCAGCAGCCCAGACAGGGATGGCTACACCTTC. It yields the protein CASSPDRDGYTF.

The chain links TRBV19 to TRBJ1-1, with 10 bases lining up with TRBD1. The V gene's germline CDR1 is LNHDA and CDR2 SQIVND (reference sequence). The CDR3 totals 15 residues. Trimming at V came to 7 bases and at J to 4 bases, leaving 9 bases not matched to a gene. The CDR3 DNA reads as TGTGCCAGTAACCCGGGGAGACAGGGGGCCACTGAAGCTTTCTTT. Its translation: CASNPGRQGATEAFF.